The clone carrying this T cell receptor (beta chain) showed up just a few times. The entry originates in a study of shared clonotypes between healthy human individuals. Germline V gene lookup returns CDR1 SGHAT and CDR2 FQNNGV. The CDR3 has 15 residues. V lost 5 bases to trimming and J lost 7 bases, with 20 bases between them. TCRdb's table, derived via immunoSEQ multiplex PCR, lists solely in-frame clones and lacks some. The sample has around 1,100,000 clones, 70% to 85% seen once; the top ten hold 0.89%. The sequenced sample was memory CD4+ T cells from PBMCs. The subset is: CD45RA-negative fraction. V gene TRBV11-2 combines with J gene TRBJ1-2; D is unresolved. This sequence originates from a young man in good health. Some clones in this sample may be carry-over from other donors' samples. The CDR3 sequence is CASSLFHGSIGGYTF. DNA of the CDR3: TGTGCCAGCAGCCTCTTCCATGGGAGTATCGGTGGCTACACCTTC.